Reported below is one TCR beta chain. This entry belongs to a study of blood T cell repertoires in COVID-19. Looking at the study overall: Acute and convalescent COVID-19 samples came from the United States, Italy and Spain. In each case, the material was cDNA or gDNA derived from T cells, B-cell-depleted T cells, or PBMCs.

Per the original methods: Reference gene primer amplification gave nucleated cell count estimates. The table came from immunoSEQ multiplex PCR; TCRdb's copy has only in-frame clones and leaves some out. The V and J calls and clone size were taken over from that table, and D and trimming were inferred from the DNA. Of approximately 230,000 clones in the sample, 86% were seen once. CDR1 is MNHEY and CDR2 is SVGAGI in the germline V gene. Trimming stripped 4 bases from V and 10 bases from J, with 14 bases between. This CDR3 is 13 amino acids long. This TCR derives from a man under 40 who had recovered from COVID-19. This sequence joins TRBV6-5 and TRBJ1-3; D gene uncertain. The sequencing input was peripheral blood. CDR3 nucleotide sequence: TGTGCCAGCAGTTCTAGGCGGCTCGGGACCATATATTTT. Translating it yields CASSSRRLGTIYF.